The rows below give T cell receptor beta chains drawn from one sample of a study of PD-1 blockade in classical Hodgkin lymphoma. Data came from immunoSEQ multiplex PCR; TCRdb stores just in-frame clones and leaves some out. The sample carries 13,000 or so clones, over 75% recorded once. Material: peripheral blood mononuclear cells (PBMCs), obtained at baseline. The receptors come from a human donor with classical Hodgkin lymphoma. Each CDR3 is given with its conserved first and last residue. The order of the fields is clone size, V gene, J gene, D gene, CDR3 DNA, CDR3 protein. A D gene is named only where the DNA matches it firmly. Clone size is shown for a subset of rows, as once, few, many or a class of expanded clone.

once	TRBV7-2	TRBJ2-1	-	TGTGCCAGCATCTCCGGTTACAATGAGCAGTTCTTC	CASISGYNEQFF
-	TRBV11-2	TRBJ2-3	TRBD2	TGTGCCAGCAGCCCAGGGACTAGCGGGGGGGGTGGCACAGATACGCAGTATTTT	CASSPGTSGGGGTDTQYF
-	TRBV18	TRBJ1-1	TRBD1	TGTGCCAGCTCACCAGGGACAGGGGTGGTGACTGAAGCTTTCTTT	CASSPGTGVVTEAFF
-	TRBV13	TRBJ1-6	-	TGTGTCAGCAGCTTACAGAATTCACCCCTCCACTTT	CVSSLQNSPLHF
-	TRBV2	TRBJ2-3	-	TGTGCCAGCAGGATCATAAGCACAGATACGCAGTATTTT	CASRIISTDTQYF
-	TRBV11-3	TRBJ1-1	-	TGTGCCAGCAGCTTAAGTTCCGGCACTGAAGCTTTCTTT	CASSLSSGTEAFF
-	TRBV7-2	TRBJ1-2	TRBD1	TGTGCCAGCAGCATAACCGGGACAGCGAATAACTATGGCTACACCTTC	CASSITGTANNYGYTF
-	TRBV5-1	TRBJ2-1	-	TGCGCCAGCAGCTTGGGACAGGAGTGGATTGATGAGCAGTTCTTC	CASSLGQEWIDEQFF
-	TRBV5-1	TRBJ1-1	TRBD1	TGCGCCAGCAGCGGGACAGGGTGGGGGAACACTGAAGCTTTCTTT	CASSGTGWGNTEAFF
-	TRBV5-1	TRBJ2-5	-	TGCGCCAGCAGCTTGCACCCTTACAGGGAAATGGGAGAGACCCAGTACTTC	CASSLHPYREMGETQYF
-	TRBV7-8	TRBJ2-1	-	TGTGCCAGCAGCCCTACGGCCAGGGGCTATGAGCAGTTCTTC	CASSPTARGYEQFF
medium-sized	TRBV28	TRBJ1-2	-	TGTGCCAGCGCGGGAGATACCAACTATGGCTACACCTTC	CASAGDTNYGYTF
few	TRBV6-5	TRBJ2-3	-	TGTGCCAGCAGTTACCACGTCACAGATACGCAGTATTTT	CASSYHVTDTQYF
-	TRBV21-1	TRBJ2-2	-	TGTGCCAGCAGCCCCAGGGGGGACAGGGAGCCCGGGGAGCTGTTTTTT	CASSPRGDREPGELFF
-	TRBV19	TRBJ1-3	-	TGTGCCAGTAGGAAGGACACCAACTCTGGAAACACCATATATTTT	CASRKDTNSGNTIYF
-	TRBV7-8	TRBJ1-2	-	TGTGCCAGCAGCTTCGACACGGCGTACGGAAACACCTTC	CASSFDTAYGNTF
-	TRBV27	TRBJ1-1	-	TGTGCCAGCAGTTTATATGCGGGGGCTGAAGCTTTCTTT	CASSLYAGAEAFF
-	TRBV7-2	TRBJ2-3	-	TGTGCCAGCAGCTTAGAGGGACCAGGTAACACAGATACGCAGTATTTT	CASSLEGPGNTDTQYF
-	TRBV2	TRBJ2-2	-	TGTGCCAGCAGCCGTGGGAACACCGGGGAGCTGTTTTTT	CASSRGNTGELFF
-	TRBV5-6	TRBJ1-4	-	TGTGCCAGCAGCTTGGGGCAGGGCTTTAATGAAAAACTGTTTTTT	CASSLGQGFNEKLFF
-	TRBV28	TRBJ2-1	TRBD2	TGTGCCAGCAGTTTTAGCGGGAGTGTCTCCTACAATGAGCAGTTCTTC	CASSFSGSVSYNEQFF
-	TRBV7-2	TRBJ1-2	-	TGTGCCAGCAGCCCCGTAGGACAGTTCAACTATGGCTACACCTTC	CASSPVGQFNYGYTF
-	TRBV6-5	TRBJ1-1	TRBD1	TGTGCCAGCAGTTTAACAGGGGGCATTGAAGCTTTCTTT	CASSLTGGIEAFF
-	TRBV6-4	TRBJ2-1	TRBD2	TGTGCCAGCAGTGCCGACCCGGGACTAGGCTCGAATGAGCAGTTCTTC	CASSADPGLGSNEQFF
-	TRBV29-1	TRBJ1-3	-	TGCAGCGCCTCGGACAAATCCGGAAACACCATATATTTT	CSASDKSGNTIYF
-	TRBV6-5	TRBJ1-1	-	TGTGCCAGCACCCGGGCACCGAACACTGAAGCTTTCTTT	CASTRAPNTEAFF
few	TRBV19	TRBJ2-1	-	TGTGCCAGTAGTATTATGGTGTACAATGAGCAGTTCTTC	CASSIMVYNEQFF
-	TRBV9	TRBJ1-4	-	TGTGCCAGCAGCCCTTCGGGGACTAATGAAAAACTGTTTTTT	CASSPSGTNEKLFF
-	TRBV28	TRBJ1-2	-	TGTGCCAGCAGTTTAAGCGAGTTAGTGGTAAACTATGGCTACACCTTC	CASSLSELVVNYGYTF
few	TRBV19	TRBJ1-5	TRBD1	TGTGCCAGTAGTGATACAGGGGCTCAGCCCCAGCATTTT	CASSDTGAQPQHF
-	TRBV5-5	TRBJ2-5	TRBD2	TGTGCCAGCAGCAAGGGACTAGCGGGAGTTGTGTTTGAGACCCAGTACTTC	CASSKGLAGVVFETQYF
-	TRBV4-3	TRBJ2-7	TRBD1	TGCGCCAGCAGCCAAGAGACTGCCGGGACAGAAAACTACGAGCAGTACTTC	CASSQETAGTENYEQYF
-	TRBV5-1	TRBJ1-6	TRBD1	TGCGCCAGCAGCTTGGGGGACAGGCCTGAATCACCCCTCCACTTT	CASSLGDRPESPLHF
-	TRBV14	TRBJ1-3	TRBD1	TGTGCCAGCAGCCAAGATTTCGGACAGGGCTCTGGAAACACCATATATTTT	CASSQDFGQGSGNTIYF
-	TRBV10-3	TRBJ2-5	TRBD1	TGTGCCATCAGTGACGACAGGGGTTTGGAGACCCAGTACTTC	CAISDDRGLETQYF
once	TRBV19	TRBJ2-7	-	TGTGCCAGTAGCCCGGGCCGCTCCTACGAGCAGTACTTC	CASSPGRSYEQYF
-	TRBV27	TRBJ1-4	-	TGTGCCAGCAGTTCGAAGGGAAACCATGAAAAACTGTTTTTT	CASSSKGNHEKLFF
once	TRBV19	TRBJ2-1	-	TGTGCCAGTAGCCCCGGACTTTACAATGAGCAGTTCTTC	CASSPGLYNEQFF
-	TRBV15	TRBJ2-7	TRBD1	TGTGCCACCAGCAGGGATACAGGGGGCGAGCAGTACTTC	CATSRDTGGEQYF
once	TRBV10-3	TRBJ2-1	-	TGTGCCATCAGCTCAGCAAATGAGCAGTTCTTC	CAISSANEQFF
-	TRBV4-3	TRBJ1-6	TRBD1	TGCGCCAGCAGCCCCCAGGAGGCCGGGACAGGGTATTCACCCCTCCACTTT	CASSPQEAGTGYSPLHF
-	TRBV6-5	TRBJ1-2	-	TGTGCCAGCACAAGACAGGCCTCAAACTATGGCTACACCTTC	CASTRQASNYGYTF
few	TRBV6-5	TRBJ1-6	-	TGTGCCAGCAGTGGCCCACCCTCACCCCTCCACTTT	CASSGPPSPLHF
-	TRBV5-1	TRBJ1-1	-	TGCGCCAGCAGCTTCCAGCTGAACACTGAAGCTTTCTTT	CASSFQLNTEAFF
-	TRBV18	TRBJ2-5	-	TGTGCCAGCTCACCACGTTTAGCAGAGACCCAGTACTTC	CASSPRLAETQYF
-	TRBV30	TRBJ2-1	TRBD2	TGTGCCTGGAGTCCCCCTAGCGGGAGGGGTTACAATGAGCAGTTCTTC	CAWSPPSGRGYNEQFF
-	TRBV5-1	TRBJ1-1	-	TGCGCCAGCAGTTACGGACGAGGGGCACAGACTGAAGCTTTCTTT	CASSYGRGAQTEAFF